In its sample, the clone carrying this T cell receptor (beta chain) was seen a few times. What it recognizes is unknown. This record comes from a study of T cell repertoires in cytomegalovirus infection. Turning to the study itself: Both recently identified HLA-C-restricted and well-studied HLA-B-restricted CMV epitopes were used in the study. Public TCR beta signatures provided an indication of both CMV infection and a matching HLA type. Study-level findings and limits: Cumulative public TCR beta family frequency identified carriers of CMV plus the relevant HLA. Predominance within the ex vivo response was attributable to HLA-C-restricted CMV-specific TCR beta clonotypes.

In TCRdb, the reads were re-called with MiXCR into one record per CDR3 protein. This table holds hundreds of thousands of distinct CDR3 sequences, around 30% found once. The germline V and J ends were trimmed by 3 bases and 3 bases, with 17 bases remaining between them. The CDR3 is 17 residues long. CDR1 is SGHVS, CDR2 FQNEAQ, per germline. The source material was cultured PBMCs, sampled from culture after CMV antigen stimulation. This sequence joins TRBV7-8 and TRBJ2-2, with a tentative D call TRBD2 (6 bases). This receptor was identified in a human donor in good health (CMV status not recorded). Some clones in this sample may be carry-over from other donors' samples. The CDR3 DNA reads as TGTGCCAGCAGCTTCGGTTTATGGGAGGTTCACACCGGGGAGCTGTTTTTT. Translated, it gives CASSFGLWEVHTGELFF.